The 30 T cell receptor beta chains in this list originate from one sample, sequenced in a study of blood T cell repertoires in COVID-19. TCRdb's table, derived via immunoSEQ multiplex PCR, lists solely in-frame clones and lacks some. The table lists tens of thousands of clones, 80% to 90% of them singletons. The sample consisted of peripheral blood. The receptors shown here come from a man aged 55 to 70 with active COVID-19.

V is TRBV2 and J is TRBJ1-6, with 10 bases fitting TRBD1. The V and J ends lost 8 bases and 5 bases, in that order; junction bases with no gene match: 3. The CDR3 loop spans 14 amino acids. Germline-derived CDR1 and CDR2 are SNHLY and FYNNEI. CDR3 sequence: CASRGQGNNSPLHF. The CDR3, as DNA: TGTGCCAGCCGGGGACAGGGGAATAATTCACCCCTCCACTTT.

This sequence joins TRBV30 and TRBJ1-3, with TRBD1 matching 7 bases. The CDR3 contains 13 residues. Germline trimming cut 1 base from V and 5 bases from J; bases unmatched to any gene: 2. CDR1 GTSNPN and CDR2 SVGIG come from the germline V gene (reference sequence). The CDR3 bases are TGTGCCTGGAGTGGGGACAGAAGAAACACCATATATTTT. This sequence encodes CAWSGDRRNTIYF. Full variable domain (remainder filled in from reference TRBV30 and TRBJ1-3): SQTIHQWPATLVQPVGSPLSLECTVEGTSNPNLYWYRQAAGRGLQLLFYSVGIGQISSEVPQNLSASRPQDRQFILSSKKLLLSDSGFYLCAWSGDRRNTIYFGEGSWLTVV.

This rearrangement joins TRBV7-3 to TRBJ2-1; D perhaps matches TRBD1 (5 bases). V was shortened by 5 bases and J by 6 bases, with 8 bases between the two germline ends. Germline CDR1 is SGHTA and CDR2 is FQGTGA. The CDR3 is 12 residues long. Here the CDR3 DNA reads TGTGCCAGCAGCCAGGGCGCCAATGAGCAGTTCTTC. This codes for CASSQGANEQFF.

The chain links TRBV7-9 to TRBJ1-4; D remains unclear. The CDR3 runs to 16 residues. The V end lost 5 bases, the J end lost 7 bases, and 20 bases lay between the germline ends. Germline assignment: CDR1 SEHNR and CDR2 FQNEAQ (reference sequence). CDR3 loop: CASSPPELGRTEKLFF. DNA for the CDR3: TGTGCCAGCAGCCCACCCGAGTTGGGGAGGACTGAAAAACTGTTTTTT. The full variable domain, completed using reference TRBV7-9 and TRBJ1-4, is DTGVSQNPRHKITKRGQNVTFRCDPISEHNRLYWYRQTLGQGPEFLTYFQNEAQLEKSRLLSDRFSAERPKGSFSTLEIQRTEQGDSAMYLCASSPPELGRTEKLFFGSGTQLSVL.

The V and J genes are TRBV6-2 or TRBV6-3 and TRBJ2-5, with a possible D match to TRBD1 (6 bases). Germline CDR1 and CDR2: MNHEY and SVGEGT. This CDR3 is built from 14 residues. Trimming removed 6 bases from V and 3 bases from J, with 14 bases in between. The DNA for the CDR3 is TGTGCCAGCAGCCCGAGACAGGAGAAAGAGACCCAGTACTTC. Residues: CASSPRQEKETQYF.

The gene calls are TRBV27 and TRBJ1-5, with D unclear. The CDR3 totals 14 residues. The germline V and J ends were trimmed by 5 bases and 6 bases, with 14 bases remaining between them. Germline lookup yields CDR1 MNHEY and CDR2 SMNVEV (reference sequence). The CDR3 DNA follows: TGTGCCAGCAGTCACCGGGAGTCGACTCAGCCCCAGCATTTT. Translated: CASSHRESTQPQHF.

The chain carries TRBV7-9 and TRBJ2-5; TRBD1 matches at 7 bases. Germline V lookup: CDR1 SEHNR, CDR2 FQNEAQ (reference sequence). The CDR3 contains 14 residues. After removal of 3 bases from V and 2 bases from J, the junction contained 3 bases not matched to a gene. CDR3: CASSLGTVQETQYF. In nucleotides, the CDR3 is TGTGCCAGCAGCTTGGGGACAGTACAAGAGACCCAGTACTTC.

This chain links TRBV6-6 with TRBJ2-4, with D hard to call. Trimming shortened V by 6 bases and J by 0 bases, and 12 bases separated the two germline ends. Germline values: CDR1 MNHNY, CDR2 SVGAGI (reference sequence). The CDR3 consists of 15 residues. Written as DNA, the CDR3 is TGTGCCAGCAGCCAACATGTTCAAGCCAAAAACATTCAGTACTTC. Residues: CASSQHVQAKNIQYF.

The gene calls are TRBV7-9 and TRBJ2-1, with 8 bases fitting TRBD1. Germline values: CDR1 SEHNR, CDR2 FQNEAQ (reference sequence). The V gene end was trimmed by 5 bases and the J gene end by 1 base; junction bases not matched to a gene: 4. The CDR3 has 15 residues. The CDR3 DNA reads TGTGCCAGCAGCCGAGACAGGGGTTCCTACAATGAGCAGTTCTTC. This sequence encodes CASSRDRGSYNEQFF.

This clone has just one count. The J gene is TRBJ1-1, the V gene TRBV5-1; D is possibly TRBD1 (6 bases). CDR1 is SGHRS, CDR2 YFSETQ, per germline. V lost 6 bases and J lost 2, with 17 bases in between. The CDR3 covers 15 residues. The CDR3 nucleotides are TGCGCCAGCAAAACGGACAGCAACTCCAACACTGAAGCTTTCTTT. Its protein product is CASKTDSNSNTEAFF.

Comments on this clone: This CDR3 is also generated by other DNA sequences in the sample. The chain couples TRBV7-2 to TRBJ2-7, with 7 nucleotides matching TRBD1. The V and J ends lost 1 base and 3 bases, in that order; junction bases with no gene match: 3. Germline V gene data show CDR1 as SGHTA and CDR2 as FQGNSA. The CDR3 consists of 14 residues. The CDR3 region is CASSLVAGGYEQYF. As DNA, the CDR3 is TGTGCCAGCAGCTTAGTGGCAGGGGGCTACGAGCAGTACTTC.

The chain is built from TRBV18 and TRBJ2-3; 9 nucleotides match TRBD2. This CDR3 has 18 amino acids. Trimming at V came to 2 bases and at J to 2 bases, leaving 11 bases not matched to a gene. Germline V gene data show CDR1 as KGHSH and CDR2 as LQKENI. The CDR3 DNA reads as TGTGCCAGCTCACCAAGGGCCTCTAGCGGGAAGCCCACAGATACGCAGTATTTT. Translated, it gives CASSPRASSGKPTDTQYF.

The chain has TRBV5-1 and TRBJ2-5, with a weak D call TRBD2 (7 bases). V dropped 3 bases and J dropped 5 bases, with 23 bases sitting between them. Germline assignment: CDR1 SGHRS and CDR2 YFSETQ. The CDR3 runs 17 residues. CDR3: CASSSQRGRAIRETQYF. CDR3 bases: TGCGCCAGCAGCTCTCAGAGGGGGAGGGCCATTAGGGAGACCCAGTACTTC.

The chain carries TRBV2 and TRBJ1-1; 9 nucleotides align to TRBD1. CDR1 and CDR2 (germline): SNHLY, FYNNEI. Losses at the gene ends were 1 base for V and 5 bases for J; bases not matched to a gene: 2. The CDR3 is 14 amino acids. CDR3 coding DNA: TGTGCCAGCAGTGAAGGACAGGGGGGAACTGAAGCTTTCTTT. Translating it yields CASSEGQGGTEAFF.

This rearrangement joins TRBV7-6 to TRBJ2-1; 13 bases are a match to TRBD2. The CDR3 is made up of 15 amino acids. The germline CDR1 and CDR2 sequences are SGHVS and FNYEAQ. V shed 5 bases and J 9 bases; nucleotides not matched to a gene: 7. This chain's CDR3 is CASSPGTSGTGEQFF. For the CDR3, the DNA is TGTGCCAGCAGCCCCGGGACTAGCGGGACAGGTGAGCAGTTCTTC.

This chain joins TRBV7-3 and TRBJ2-5; a weak D match, TRBD2 (6 bases). Germline CDR1 is SGHTA and CDR2 is FQGTGA. The V end lost 6 bases, the J end lost 9 bases, and 14 bases lay between the germline ends. The CDR3 runs to 12 residues. The CDR3 bases are TGTGCCAGCAGTTGGCCTCCGGGGGCCCAGTACTTC. This gives the protein CASSWPPGAQYF.

This chain uses TRBV5-4 with TRBJ1-1; weak D call: TRBD1 (5 bases). The CDR3 has 15 amino acids. V lost 4 bases to trimming and J lost 1 base, with 14 bases between them. From germline, CDR1 is SGHNT and CDR2 YYREEE (reference sequence). The CDR3: CASSGGGSGNTEAFF. The DNA for the CDR3 is TGTGCCAGCAGCGGGGGGGGGTCAGGGAACACTGAAGCTTTCTTT.

The V gene is TRBV7-8, the J gene TRBJ2-2, with 10 bases lining up with TRBD2. Looked up from germline, CDR1 is SGHVS and CDR2 is FQNEAQ. V was clipped by 3 bases and J by 4 bases; unmatched bases: 11. This CDR3 contains 18 residues. CDR3 in amino acids: CASSFRLAGETSTGELFF. CDR3 sequence (DNA): TGTGCCAGCAGCTTTCGGCTAGCGGGAGAGACTTCCACCGGGGAGCTGTTTTTT.

CDR3 in DNA: TGCGCCAGCAGCTTTAGCGGGAGGGACGAGCAGTACTTC. This gives the protein CASSFSGRDEQYF. The chain carries TRBV5-1 and TRBJ2-7; 11 positions match TRBD2. Germline V gives CDR1 SGHRS, CDR2 YFSETQ. V dropped 2 bases and J dropped 5; count of bases not matched to a gene: 0. This CDR3 is built from 13 residues.

The V and J genes are TRBV5-5 and TRBJ2-3; D unclear. Germline lookup yields CDR1 SGHKS and CDR2 YYEKEE (reference sequence). This CDR3 contains 11 residues. The V end was cut by 7 bases, the J end by 3 bases, with 6 bases between. As DNA, the CDR3 is TGTGCCAGCCGTCGGACAGATACGCAGTATTTT. As protein: CASRRTDTQYF.

The chain carries TRBV5-5 and TRBJ2-7; 15 bases fit TRBD2. Germline-derived CDR1 and CDR2 are SGHKS and YYEKEE (reference sequence). Trimming took 4 bases from V and 6 from J; bases not matched to a gene: 8. There are 16 residues in the CDR3. This CDR3 is CASSKGLAGGRSEQYF. The DNA for the CDR3 is TGTGCCAGCAGCAAGGGACTAGCGGGAGGTCGGAGCGAGCAGTACTTC.

Comments on this clone: The junction departs from germline at one end; a sequencing error may be responsible. This chain joins TRBV25-1 and TRBJ2-4; D is uncertain. CDR1 MGHDK and CDR2 SYGVNS come from the germline V gene. The CDR3 covers 11 residues. In nucleotides, the CDR3 is TGTGCCAGCACTGAAGGGCTCATTCAGTACTTC. It specifies CASTEGLIQYF.

The V call is TRBV19, the J call TRBJ1-5; D gene unclear. The CDR3 is 15 residues long. Trimming stripped 0 bases from V and 7 bases from J, with 13 bases between. Germline V gene sequence: CDR1 LNHDA, CDR2 SQIVND (reference sequence). The CDR3 protein is CASSIEPPREQPQHF. The CDR3 bases are TGTGCCAGTAGTATAGAACCCCCCCGAGAGCAGCCCCAGCATTTT.

The chain joins TRBV7-2 to TRBJ2-3; 7 positions match TRBD2. Germline CDR1 reads SGHTA; CDR2 reads FQGNSA. The V and J ends lost 1 base and 0 bases, in that order; junction bases with no gene match: 10. The CDR3 consists of 18 residues. CDR3 region: CASSLVGASSGSTDTQYF. The DNA of the CDR3 is TGTGCCAGCAGCTTAGTCGGTGCGTCTAGCGGTAGCACAGATACGCAGTATTTT. Based on the CDR3 plus reference TRBV7-2 and TRBJ2-3, the full variable domain is GAGVSQSPSNKVTEKGKDVELRCDPISGHTALYWYRQSLGQGLEFLIYFQGNSAPDKSGLPSDRFSAERTGGSVSTLTIQRTQQEDSAVYLCASSLVGASSGSTDTQYFGPGTRLTVL.

J is TRBJ2-1 and V is TRBV4-3; 15 nucleotides match TRBD2. Germline CDR1 is LGHNA and CDR2 is YSLEER. This CDR3 spans 19 amino acids. The junction had 6 bases not matched to a gene; V was cut back by 2 bases and J by 1 base. The CDR3 nucleotides read TGCGCCAGCAGCCAACAGGGACTAGCGGGAGGTGGGTCCTACAATGAGCAGTTCTTC. Encoded protein: CASSQQGLAGGGSYNEQFF.

The chain recombines TRBV7-9 with TRBJ2-7; 10 bases line up with TRBD1. Germline CDR1 reads SEHNR; CDR2 reads FQNEAQ (reference sequence). Unmatched junction bases numbered 5, after V lost 8 bases and J lost 1 base. The length of the CDR3 is 14 residues. DNA of the CDR3: TGTGCCAGCTCAACGGGACAGGGGTCCTACGAGCAGTACTTC. Its translation is CASSTGQGSYEQYF.

The chain employs TRBV28 and TRBJ2-7; tentative D call: TRBD2 (5 bases). Germline-derived CDR1 and CDR2 are MDHEN and SYDVKM. The CDR3 runs to 13 residues. V shed 3 bases and J shed 3 bases, with 9 bases lying between them. The CDR3 spells CASSFDGDYEQYF. In nucleotides, the CDR3 is TGTGCCAGCAGTTTTGACGGGGACTACGAGCAGTACTTC. The variable domain in full, with the rest retrieved from reference TRBV28 and TRBJ2-7, is DVKVTQSSRYLVKRTGEKVFLECVQDMDHENMFWYRQDPGLGLRLIYFSYDVKMKEKGDIPEGYSVSREKKERFSLILESASTNQTSMYLCASSFDGDYEQYFGPGTRLTVT.

In its sample, this clone was seen once. In nucleotides, the CDR3 is TGTGCCAGTACCCCAGGGGTGGCTTTGAACACTGAAGCTTTCTTT. Its translation is CASTPGVALNTEAFF. The chain employs TRBV5-5 and TRBJ1-1, with D maybe TRBD1 (6 bases). Germline V gene data show CDR1 as SGHKS and CDR2 as YYEKEE (reference sequence). V shed 8 bases and J shed 0 bases, with 17 bases lying between them. The CDR3 sequence is 15 residues long.

As DNA, the CDR3 is TGCGCCAGCAGCCATCCAGGGATGAACACTGAAGCTTTCTTT. Its translation: CASSHPGMNTEAFF. V gene TRBV4-3 combines with J gene TRBJ1-1; D is possibly TRBD1 (5 bases). V was trimmed by 3 bases and J by 0 bases, leaving 8 bases between them. The CDR3 has 14 residues. CDR1 and CDR2 from the germline V gene are LGHNA and YSLEER.

The chain combines TRBV29-1 with TRBJ1-5; D unclear. The V end lost 4 bases, the J end lost 4 bases, and 11 bases lay between the germline ends. This CDR3 has 13 amino acids. The germline CDR1 and CDR2 sequences are SQVTM and ANQGSEA. Written as DNA, the CDR3 is TGCAGCGTTGTGACGGGAGTAAATCAGCCCCAGCATTTT. It codes for CSVVTGVNQPQHF.